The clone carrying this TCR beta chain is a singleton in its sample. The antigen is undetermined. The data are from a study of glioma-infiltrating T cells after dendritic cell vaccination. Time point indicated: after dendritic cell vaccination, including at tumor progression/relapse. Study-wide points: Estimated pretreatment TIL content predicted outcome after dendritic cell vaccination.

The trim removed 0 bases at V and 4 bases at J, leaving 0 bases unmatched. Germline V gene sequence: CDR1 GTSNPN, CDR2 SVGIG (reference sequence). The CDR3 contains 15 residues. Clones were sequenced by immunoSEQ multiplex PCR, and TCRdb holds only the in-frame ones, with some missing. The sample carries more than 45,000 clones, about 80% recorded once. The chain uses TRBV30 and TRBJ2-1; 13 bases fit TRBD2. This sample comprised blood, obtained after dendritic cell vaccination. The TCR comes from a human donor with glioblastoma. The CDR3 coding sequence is TGTGCCTGGAGTGTACTAGCGGGGGGGTACAATGAGCAGTTCTTC. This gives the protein CAWSVLAGGYNEQFF.